This entry concerns a single T cell receptor (gamma chain). What it recognizes is unknown. Flow sorting of PBMC yielded separate Vgamma9/Vdelta2+ and Vdelta2-negative gammadelta T cell populations for bulk repertoire analysis. This entry comes from a study of γδ T cells in repeated Plasmodium falciparum infection. Study-level background: Four controlled malaria infections with P. falciparum NF54 spanned about 640 days. The study, taken as a whole, reports: Vgamma9/Vdelta2+ repertoires stayed stably polyclonal over time and infection.

Germline-derived CDR1 and CDR2 are EGSNGY and YDSYNSKV. The CDR3 extends over 15 amino acids. V was pared by 1 base and J by 0 bases, with 6 bases of the junction left unmatched. TCRdb re-called the multiplex PCR reads using CATT. The data show several thousand gamma-chain clones, with around 3% seen just once and roughly 34% held by the top ten. This TCR came from a pool of human donors (malaria-infected and uninfected, not separated). The material sequenced was gamma-delta T cells from blood. V gene TRGV2 combines with J gene TRGJ1 or TRGJ2. The CDR3 DNA reads TGTGCCACCTGGGACGGTACTCCGAATTATTATAAGAAACTCTTT. Its translation: CATWDGTPNYYKKLF.